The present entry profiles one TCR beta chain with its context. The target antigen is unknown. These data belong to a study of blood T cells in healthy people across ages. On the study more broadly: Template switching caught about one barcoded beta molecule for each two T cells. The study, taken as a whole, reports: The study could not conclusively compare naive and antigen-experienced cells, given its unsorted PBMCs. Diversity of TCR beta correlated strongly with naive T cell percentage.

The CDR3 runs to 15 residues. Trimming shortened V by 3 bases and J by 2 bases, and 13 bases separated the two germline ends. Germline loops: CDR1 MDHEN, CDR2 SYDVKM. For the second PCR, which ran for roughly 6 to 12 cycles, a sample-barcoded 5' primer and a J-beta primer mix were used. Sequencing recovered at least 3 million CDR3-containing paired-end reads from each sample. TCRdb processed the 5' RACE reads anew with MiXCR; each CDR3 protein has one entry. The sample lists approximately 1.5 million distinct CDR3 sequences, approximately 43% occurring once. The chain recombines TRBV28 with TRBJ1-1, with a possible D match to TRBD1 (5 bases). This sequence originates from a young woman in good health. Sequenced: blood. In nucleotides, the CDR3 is TGTGCCAGCAGTTTGACCCACAGGATCAACACTGAAGCTTTCTTT. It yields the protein CASSLTHRINTEAFF.